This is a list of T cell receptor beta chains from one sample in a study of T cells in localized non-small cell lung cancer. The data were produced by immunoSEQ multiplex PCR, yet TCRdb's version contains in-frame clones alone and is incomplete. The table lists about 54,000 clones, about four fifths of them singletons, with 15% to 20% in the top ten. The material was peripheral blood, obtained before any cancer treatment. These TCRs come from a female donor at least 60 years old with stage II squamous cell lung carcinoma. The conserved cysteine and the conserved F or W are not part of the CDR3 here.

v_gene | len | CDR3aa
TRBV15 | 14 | ATSTGGGPHQETQY
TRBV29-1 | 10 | SVSQGVDEQY
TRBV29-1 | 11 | SAETGQGTEAF
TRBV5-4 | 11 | ASSLPRVDEQY
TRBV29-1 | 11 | SVEDMKTYEQY
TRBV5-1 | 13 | ASSFLAGDVDTQY
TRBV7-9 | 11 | ASSLAQGDGYT
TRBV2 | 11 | ASSETQLYGYT
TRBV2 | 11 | ASSETGGTEAF
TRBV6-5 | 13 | ASSPRSRGPYGYT
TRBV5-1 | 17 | ASSLSTGGRITRGNVLT
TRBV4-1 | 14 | ASSQDKQGAGNTIY
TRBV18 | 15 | ASSPLNSGSTYNEQF
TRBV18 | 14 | ASSPDRQGVNYGYT
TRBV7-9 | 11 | ASSFRLDGELF
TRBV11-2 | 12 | ASSPDGGLYEQY
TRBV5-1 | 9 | ASSDTDTQY
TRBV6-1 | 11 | ASVFSRSETQY
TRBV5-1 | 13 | ASSEMGQTDQPQH
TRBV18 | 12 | ASYSDIRSYGYT